This T cell receptor beta chain originates from a study of response to subunit inactivated influenza vaccine. TCRdb re-called the RT-PCR reads through MiXCR, storing one row per CDR3 protein. The sample records roughly 170,000 distinct CDR3 sequences, about 9% being singletons. This clonotype has more than one count but fewer than ten. The CDR3 loop spans 12 amino acids. V lost 4 bases to trimming and J lost 6 bases, with 9 bases between them. CDR1 is MNHEY, CDR2 SMNVEV, per germline (reference sequence). The chain couples TRBV27 to TRBJ1-1; D remains unclear. The specimen was non-naive T cells sorted from PBMCs, collected on the day of vaccination. The sequence derives from a man aged 50 to 60 who received an inactivated influenza vaccine. As DNA, the CDR3 is TGTGCCAGCAGTTCCTGGAAGTCTGAAGCTTTCTTT. Its translation is CASSSWKSEAFF.